A single sample is the source of the 2 T cell receptor beta chains below, sequenced in a study of blood T cell repertoires in COVID-19. Only in-frame clones appear in the TCRdb table, and some are missing; sequencing was by immunoSEQ multiplex PCR. The sample has about 200,000 clones, roughly 89% seen once. Sequencing input: peripheral blood. These receptor sequences come from a man in his 60s who had recovered from COVID-19.

This clone was picked up one time. The rearrangement uses TRBV5-1 and TRBJ2-6; D gene ambiguous. The CDR3 is 14 residues long. Germline CDR1 is SGHRS and CDR2 is YFSETQ. Trimming pared 10 bases from V and 0 bases from J, leaving 11 bases between. The CDR3 region is CASAFSSGANVLTF. DNA of the CDR3: TGCGCCTCCGCATTTAGCTCTGGGGCCAACGTCCTGACTTTC.

CDR3 protein: CASTTYRGSYNEQFF. The CDR3 DNA sequence: TGTGCCAGTACCACATACAGGGGCTCCTACAATGAGCAGTTCTTC. The V call is TRBV19, the J call TRBJ2-1, with 7 positions matching TRBD1. Germline V gene lookup returns CDR1 LNHDA and CDR2 SQIVND (reference sequence). CDR3 size: 15 residues. V gave up 7 bases and J gave up 0 bases; unmatched junction bases: 6.